This is a list of T cell receptor beta chains from one sample in a study of CXCR3-negative and CXCR3-positive naive CD8 T cells. TCRdb reprocessed the 5' RACE reads and keeps a single row for each CDR3 protein, giving no DNA. This sample's table has over 100,000 distinct CDR3 sequences. The sequencing sample was made of naive CXCR3- CD8+ T cells from blood. Receptor source: a human donor in good health. Some clones in this sample may be carry-over from other donors' samples. CDR3s include the opening cysteine and the closing phenylalanine or tryptophan.

j_call v_call cdr3_aa
TRBJ2-1 TRBV29-1 CSVDEGSFLSYNEQFF
TRBJ2-3 TRBV3-1 CASSQAGSDTQYF
TRBJ2-7 TRBV6-2/TRBV6-3 CASSYPSTSTEQYF
TRBJ2-2 TRBV28 CASSFMVGGGTGELFF
TRBJ2-7 TRBV15 CATSSRDIDEQYF
TRBJ2-1 TRBV7-6 CASSQTPSGRGHEQFF
TRBJ2-7 TRBV10-3 CAINNAGTDTYEQYF
TRBJ1-2 TRBV25-1 CASSTTGPPGYTF
TRBJ1-2 TRBV12-3/TRBV12-4 CASSRGKGYTF
TRBJ2-7 TRBV7-9 CASSLAADYEQYF
TRBJ2-2 TRBV19 CASSGDSTGELFF
TRBJ1-4 TRBV6-6 CASSYIGGAGPKGNEKLFF
TRBJ2-7 TRBV20-1 CGSRDSYEQYF
TRBJ2-3 TRBV29-1 CSVEGPRVADTQYF
TRBJ2-7 TRBV12-3/TRBV12-4 CASSSGYNHHEQYF
TRBJ1-6 TRBV11-3 CASSSRTDLDNSPLHF
TRBJ2-4 TRBV4-3 CASSQDKSGGGNIQYF
TRBJ2-1 TRBV28 CASTTPTSGRAHEQFF